What follows are 21 T cell receptor beta chains derived from one specimen sequenced in a study of monozygotic twins with cystic fibrosis. The protocol was immunoSEQ multiplex PCR, while the TCRdb copy is restricted to in-frame clones and leaves out a portion. The table lists some 26,000 clones, around 93% of them singletons, with roughly 0.29% in the top ten. The sequencing sample was made of blood. The source of these receptors is a girl aged 2 to 9 with cystic fibrosis.

The chain recombines TRBV7-9 with TRBJ1-5; tentatively, D is TRBD1 (5 bases). The CDR3 spans 12 residues. Germline CDR1 reads SEHNR; CDR2 reads FQNEAQ (reference sequence). The germline V and J ends were trimmed by 5 bases and 4 bases, with 6 bases remaining between them. CDR3 in DNA: TGTGCCAGCAGCAAGGGGAATCAGCCCCAGCATTTT. The encoded protein is CASSKGNQPQHF.

The chain employs TRBV6-5 and TRBJ1-1, with D tentatively TRBD1 (5 bases). The CDR3 totals 16 residues. Germline CDR1 MNHEY, CDR2 SVGAGI. Trimming removed 2 bases at V and 3 bases at J, with 16 bases between. CDR3 DNA sequence: TGTGCCAGCAGTTACGGGTGGGGCAGGTTGGACACTGAAGCTTTCTTT. Its protein is CASSYGWGRLDTEAFF.

The rearrangement links TRBV5-1 to TRBJ1-4; tentative D call: TRBD1 (5 bases). This CDR3 comprises 16 residues. V was clipped by 6 bases and J by 2 bases, with 17 bases between them. Germline lookup yields CDR1 SGHRS and CDR2 YFSETQ. The CDR3 DNA is TGCGCCAGCAAGGGGCTGTGGGGTAAGACTAATGAAAAACTGTTTTTT. Amino acid sequence: CASKGLWGKTNEKLFF.

The chain carries TRBV7-6 and TRBJ2-1, with D uncertain. V lost 0 bases to trimming and J lost 9 bases, with 21 bases between them. Germline V gene lookup returns CDR1 SGHVS and CDR2 FNYEAQ. The length of the CDR3 is 17 residues. The CDR3 DNA sequence: TGTGCCAGCAGCTTAGCGAGTCACGGTGTAGGTTCGGGTGAGCAGTTCTTC. This translates into CASSLASHGVGSGEQFF. The whole variable domain, filled in from reference TRBV7-6 and TRBJ2-1, reads GAGVSQSPRYKVTKRGQDVALRCDPISGHVSLYWYRQALGQGPEFLTYFNYEAQQDKSGLPNDRFSAERPEGSISTLTIQRTEQRDSAMYRCASSLASHGVGSGEQFFGPGTRLTVL.

The chain couples TRBV7-2 to TRBJ1-2; no reliable D call. The CDR3 runs 14 residues. V shed 1 base and J shed 6 bases, with 12 bases lying between them. Germline V gene lookup returns CDR1 SGHTA and CDR2 FQGNSA. CDR3 amino acids: CASSLVSWGHGYTF. The CDR3 coding sequence is TGTGCCAGCAGCTTAGTTTCGTGGGGTCATGGCTACACCTTC.

This rearrangement joins TRBV4-3 to TRBJ2-7; D gene unclear. CDR1 is LGHNA, CDR2 YSLEER, per germline. CDR3 length: 17 amino acids. The V end was cut by 0 bases, the J end by 1 base, with 16 bases between. As DNA, the CDR3 is TGCGCCAGCAGCCAAGATTACCCAGAGATAGCTTCCTACGAGCAGTACTTC. Its protein product is CASSQDYPEIASYEQYF.

This sequence joins TRBV7-2 and TRBJ2-5; perhaps TRBD2 as D (5 bases). This CDR3 contains 13 residues. Looked up from germline, CDR1 is SGHTA and CDR2 is FQGNSA. Trimming took 1 base from V and 7 from J, leaving 10 bases between them. CDR3 nucleotides: TGTGCCAGCAGCTTAGTTAGAGAGGGGACCCAGTACTTC. Amino acids: CASSLVREGTQYF.

This chain connects TRBV27 to TRBJ2-7, with D hard to call. The CDR3 spans 10 residues. With 8 bases removed from V and 0 bases from J, the gap between germline ends came to 2 bases. Germline CDR1 MNHEY, CDR2 SMNVEV (reference sequence). CDR3: CASYSYEQYF. The CDR3 DNA sequence: TGTGCCAGCTACTCCTACGAGCAGTACTTC.

V usage is TRBV5-1 and J usage is TRBJ2-7; 7 bases map to TRBD1. Germline CDR1 and CDR2: SGHRS and YFSETQ. V was clipped by 4 bases and J by 3 bases; unmatched bases: 7. The CDR3 spans 14 residues. The CDR3 region has the DNA TGCGCCAGCAGCATTACAGGGGACAGCTACGAGCAGTACTTC. Amino acid sequence: CASSITGDSYEQYF.

The J gene is TRBJ1-2, the V gene TRBV27; D gene uncertain. This CDR3 is 13 amino acids long. Trimming took 3 bases from V and 8 from J, leaving 13 bases between them. Germline V gene lookup returns CDR1 MNHEY and CDR2 SMNVEV (reference sequence). CDR3 region: CASSFRSREGYTF. The CDR3 DNA reads TGTGCCAGCAGTTTCCGAAGCCGAGAGGGCTACACCTTC.

This rearrangement joins TRBV7-6 to TRBJ1-2; a weak D match, TRBD1 (6 bases). V was clipped by 5 bases and J by 8 bases, with 18 bases between them. The CDR3 length is 14 residues. The germline V gene has CDR1 SGHVS and CDR2 FNYEAQ. The CDR3, as DNA: TGTGCCAGCAGCCGGACAGCTGGTCCCTGGGGCTACACCTTC. Translating it yields CASSRTAGPWGYTF.

The CDR3 reads CASSQGDREGQPQHF. In DNA form, the CDR3 reads TGCGCCAGCAGCCAAGGGGACAGGGAGGGCCAGCCCCAGCATTTT. The V and J genes are TRBV4-1 and TRBJ1-5; TRBD1 agrees at 9 bases. With V trimmed by 1 base and J by 7 bases, 5 bases remained unmatched. This CDR3 is built from 15 residues. Germline CDR1 MGHRA, CDR2 YSYEKL.

This rearrangement joins TRBV5-1 to TRBJ2-7; 7 bases match TRBD2. The CDR3 covers 15 residues. The germline CDR1 and CDR2 sequences are SGHRS and YFSETQ. After removal of 0 bases from V and 4 bases from J, the junction contained 7 bases not matched to a gene. Here the CDR3 reads CASSLASGGAYEQYF. The CDR3 DNA reads TGCGCCAGCAGCTTGGCGTCGGGGGGAGCTTACGAGCAGTACTTC. The full variable domain, completed using reference TRBV5-1 and TRBJ2-7, is KAGVTQTPRYLIKTRGQQVTLSCSPISGHRSVSWYQQTPGQGLQFLFEYFSETQRNKGNFPGRFSGRQFSNSRSEMNVSTLELGDSALYLCASSLASGGAYEQYFGPGTRLTVT.

The chain recombines TRBV5-5 with TRBJ1-4, with D possibly matching TRBD1 (6 bases). CDR1 and CDR2 (germline): SGHKS, YYEKEE (reference sequence). V lost 2 bases to trimming and J lost 10 bases, with 18 bases between them. This CDR3 comprises 15 residues. In nucleotides, the CDR3 is TGTGCCAGCAGCTTAGGGACATTATACCCCGGAAAACTGTTTTTT. Translation gives CASSLGTLYPGKLFF.

The chain couples TRBV29-1 to TRBJ1-2; D call uncertain. The CDR3 loop spans 12 amino acids. V was cut by 2 bases and J by 3 bases, with 7 bases left in between. Germline CDR1 is SQVTM and CDR2 is ANQGSEA. The DNA of the CDR3 is TGCAGCGTTGAAAGGCCGGACTATGGCTACACCTTC. Translated: CSVERPDYGYTF.

The V gene is TRBV30, the J gene TRBJ1-5, with 7 nucleotides matching TRBD1. The CDR3 sequence is 14 residues long. Germline values: CDR1 GTSNPN, CDR2 SVGIG (reference sequence). Germline trimming cut 0 bases from V and 4 bases from J; bases unmatched to any gene: 3. The CDR3 reads CAWSVQGSNQPQHF. The CDR3 DNA reads as TGTGCCTGGAGTGTACAGGGGAGTAATCAGCCCCAGCATTTT.

The chain's CDR3 is CASNRLSGKAPGANVLTF. The CDR3 DNA reads TGTGCCAGTAACCGACTGTCGGGGAAGGCCCCTGGGGCCAACGTCCTGACTTTC. The chain uses TRBV19 and TRBJ2-6; possibly TRBD2 for D (5 bases). CDR3 size: 18 residues. Germline CDR1 and CDR2: LNHDA and SQIVND (reference sequence). V lost 7 bases, J lost 2 bases, and 21 bases lay in between.

This clone appeared a single time. V usage is TRBV6-1 and J usage is TRBJ1-5, with 7 bases matching TRBD1. Germline CDR1 reads MNHNS; CDR2 reads SASEGT. V was pared by 0 bases and J by 6 bases, with 8 bases of the junction left unmatched. The CDR3 has 16 residues. CDR3 loop: CASSEAPGGTGQPQHF. The CDR3 DNA follows: TGTGCCAGCAGTGAAGCTCCAGGGGGAACGGGTCAGCCCCAGCATTTT.

The chain carries TRBV28 and TRBJ1-5; 8 bases are shared with TRBD1. Germline V lookup: CDR1 MDHEN, CDR2 SYDVKM. CDR3 length: 18 residues. The ends lost 4 bases at V and 1 base at J; junction bases unmatched: 12. The CDR3 loop is CASSYFQWTGSSNQPQHF. Here the CDR3 DNA reads TGTGCCAGCAGTTACTTTCAATGGACAGGGAGCAGCAATCAGCCCCAGCATTTT. Full variable domain (rest looked up from reference TRBV28 and TRBJ1-5): DVKVTQSSRYLVKRTGEKVFLECVQDMDHENMFWYRQDPGLGLRLIYFSYDVKMKEKGDIPEGYSVSREKKERFSLILESASTNQTSMYLCASSYFQWTGSSNQPQHFGDGTRLSIL.

The chain combines TRBV27 with TRBJ1-1; 11 positions agree with TRBD1. The CDR3 runs 16 residues. Losses at the gene ends were 6 bases for V and 6 bases for J; bases not matched to a gene: 12. From germline, CDR1 is MNHEY and CDR2 SMNVEV (reference sequence). CDR3 DNA: TGTGCCAGCAGAGGTACCGGACAGGGGGCTGAGGCTGAAGCTTTCTTT. Translating it yields CASRGTGQGAEAEAFF.

The chain uses TRBV9 and TRBJ2-1, with 8 bases lining up with TRBD2. Trimming took 0 bases from V and 8 from J; bases not matched to a gene: 7. The CDR3 runs to 15 residues. The germline gives CDR1 SGDLS, CDR2 YYNGEE. The DNA for the CDR3 is TGTGCCAGCAGCGTAGCGGGGGGGTTCAGGGATGAGCAGTTCTTC. Protein product: CASSVAGGFRDEQFF.